Below are 25 T cell receptor beta chains sequenced from a single sample in a study of blood T cell repertoires in COVID-19. Produced via immunoSEQ multiplex PCR; TCRdb's table is partial and in-frame only. Of 130,000 to 150,000 clones in the sample, about nine tenths are singletons; the top ten hold around 1.6%. Sequenced sample: peripheral blood. Every receptor here comes from a human donor in a cohort sampled during active COVID-19.

This chain joins TRBV4-3 and TRBJ1-3; no clear D. The CDR3 spans 14 residues. Germline V gene lookup returns CDR1 LGHNA and CDR2 YSLEER. The V and J ends lost 1 base and 4 bases respectively, with 8 bases between them. The CDR3 loop is CASSQGTGGNTIYF. DNA for the CDR3: TGCGCCAGCAGCCAAGGGACGGGGGGAAACACCATATATTTT.

This chain joins TRBV5-1 and TRBJ2-5, with TRBD2 matching over 13 bases. V shed 4 bases and J 2 bases; nucleotides not matched to a gene: 11. This CDR3 has 18 residues. Looked up from germline, CDR1 is SGHRS and CDR2 is YFSETQ. CDR3 sequence reads: CASSITTSGGPYQETQYF. CDR3 nucleotides: TGCGCCAGCAGCATTACGACTAGCGGGGGGCCTTATCAAGAGACCCAGTACTTC.

The V gene is TRBV29-1, the J gene TRBJ1-2, with D possibly matching TRBD1 (6 bases). V was shortened by 7 bases and J by 8 bases, with 17 bases between the two germline ends. Germline assignment: CDR1 SQVTM and CDR2 ANQGSEA. This CDR3 spans 12 amino acids. The CDR3 loop reads CSGFQDSGGYTF. The CDR3 DNA reads TGCAGCGGGTTCCAGGACAGTGGCGGCTACACCTTC. Supplemented by reference TRBV29-1 and TRBJ1-2, the full variable domain reads SAVISQKPSRDICQRGTSLTIQCQVDSQVTMMFWYRQQPGQSLTLIATANQGSEATYESGFVIDKFPISRPNLTFSTLTVSNMSPEDSSIYLCSGFQDSGGYTFGSGTRLTVV.

The CDR3 DNA is TGTGCCAGCAGCTTGTACAAGTCTGAAGCTTTCTTT. This translates into CASSLYKSEAFF. This chain links TRBV5-6 with TRBJ1-1, with no clear D. The germline V and J ends were trimmed by 1 base and 6 bases, with 7 bases remaining between them. CDR3 size: 12 residues. Per the germline V gene, CDR1 is SGHDT and CDR2 is YYEEEE. Full variable domain (rest looked up from reference TRBV5-6 and TRBJ1-1): DAGVTQSPTHLIKTRGQQVTLRCSPKSGHDTVSWYQQALGQGPQFIFQYYEEEERQRGNFPDRFSGHQFPNYSSELNVNALLLGDSALYLCASSLYKSEAFFGQGTRLTVV.

This clone was picked up a small number of times. The chain employs TRBV5-1 and TRBJ2-7; D unclear. The CDR3 spans 13 residues. V was pared by 2 bases and J by 5 bases, with 11 bases between. Germline CDR1 reads SGHRS; CDR2 reads YFSETQ. In nucleotides, the CDR3 is TGCGCCAGCAGCTTAACACCGACAAACGAGCAGTACTTC. It codes for CASSLTPTNEQYF.

The rearrangement uses TRBV9 and TRBJ1-1, with D possibly TRBD1 on 5 matching bases. Germline V gene data show CDR1 as SGDLS and CDR2 as YYNGEE. The length of the CDR3 is 15 residues. V was cut by 2 bases and J by 3 bases, with 14 bases left in between. CDR3 sequence reads: CASSVFRAADTEAFF. As DNA, the CDR3 is TGTGCCAGCAGCGTTTTCAGGGCTGCGGACACTGAAGCTTTCTTT.

This chain links TRBV25-1 with TRBJ1-1, with D perhaps TRBD1 (6 bases). Trimming shortened V by 3 bases and J by 1 base, and 15 bases separated the two germline ends. Germline CDR1 MGHDK, CDR2 SYGVNS. This CDR3 region has 16 residues. The DNA of the CDR3 is TGTGCCAGCAGTGACTCCAGGGGACCGGGGAACACTGAAGCTTTCTTT. It translates to CASSDSRGPGNTEAFF.

This clone is a singleton in its sample. The chain's CDR3 is CASVGQGAGEQYF. The CDR3 DNA sequence: TGTGCCAGCGTCGGACAGGGGGCGGGTGAGCAGTACTTC. This chain uses TRBV18 with TRBJ2-7; 11 bases align to TRBD1. The CDR3 length is 13 residues. Germline CDR1 KGHSH, CDR2 LQKENI. V shed 8 bases, J shed 7 bases, and the junction held 7 bases outside the gene matches.

This sequence joins TRBV25-1 and TRBJ1-5; tentative D call: TRBD1 (5 bases). Germline lookup yields CDR1 MGHDK and CDR2 SYGVNS. The CDR3 length is 15 residues. The V end was cut by 6 bases, the J end by 0 bases, with 12 bases between. The CDR3 DNA is TGTGCCAGCAGCGGGGGGGATTATAGCAATCAGCCCCAGCATTTT. As protein: CASSGGDYSNQPQHF.

The chain combines TRBV3-1 (or the pseudogene TRBV3-2) with TRBJ2-7; 11 nucleotides line up with TRBD1. The length of the CDR3 is 15 residues. Germline lookup yields CDR1 LGHDT and CDR2 YNNKEL (reference sequence). Trimming cost V 4 bases and J 2 bases; bases outside gene matches: 4. The CDR3 DNA reads TGTGCCAGCAGCCCAGGGGGACAGGGGGCCTACGAGCAGTACTTC. Amino acid sequence: CASSPGGQGAYEQYF.

The chain uses TRBV12-3 or TRBV12-4 and TRBJ2-7; D call uncertain. The V and J ends lost 3 bases and 5 bases respectively, with 8 bases between them. This CDR3 region has 12 residues. CDR3 sequence: CASSLYFDEQYF. The CDR3 coding sequence is TGTGCCAGCAGTTTGTACTTTGACGAGCAGTACTTC.

CDR3 region: CASSPSLLPTVNRELFF. The DNA of the CDR3 is TGTGCCAGCTCACCATCTCTATTGCCGACAGTTAATCGGGAGCTGTTTTTT. The chain is built from TRBV18 and TRBJ2-2, with D perhaps TRBD1 (5 bases). This CDR3 is 17 amino acids long. Germline V gives CDR1 KGHSH, CDR2 LQKENI. V was cut by 2 bases and J by 9 bases, with 22 bases left in between.

V usage is TRBV4-2 and J usage is TRBJ2-1; 11 positions match TRBD2. The junction had 9 bases not matched to a gene; V was cut back by 4 bases and J by 4 bases. The length of the CDR3 is 17 residues. Germline CDR1 LGHNA, CDR2 YNFKEQ. CDR3: CASSLLLSGGEYNEQFF. DNA for the CDR3: TGTGCCAGCAGCCTCCTACTTAGCGGGGGGGAATACAATGAGCAGTTCTTC.

The V gene is TRBV9, the J gene TRBJ1-6; 7 positions agree with TRBD1. Germline CDR1 is SGDLS and CDR2 is YYNGEE. Trimming cost V 2 bases and J 9 bases; bases outside gene matches: 11. This CDR3 comprises 16 residues. The CDR3 DNA sequence: TGTGCCAGCAGCGTCCGAGGAGACAGGGTGAGTTCACCCCTCCACTTT. This translates into CASSVRGDRVSSPLHF.

This chain links TRBV27 with TRBJ1-1; 9 bases are shared with TRBD1. Trimming cost V 4 bases and J 1 base; bases outside gene matches: 4. The CDR3 extends over 15 amino acids. From germline, CDR1 is MNHEY and CDR2 SMNVEV (reference sequence). The DNA for the CDR3 is TGTGCCAGCAGTTCACCGGGACAGGGGAACACTGAAGCTTTCTTT. This gives the protein CASSSPGQGNTEAFF.

V is TRBV6-5 and J is TRBJ2-3; possibly TRBD1 for D (6 bases). Looked up from germline, CDR1 is MNHEY and CDR2 is SVGAGI. V dropped 7 bases and J dropped 3 bases, with 14 bases sitting between them. The CDR3 runs to 14 residues. The CDR3 region is CASKQGRRTDTQYF. The DNA of the CDR3 is TGTGCCAGCAAACAGGGAAGGAGGACAGATACGCAGTATTTT.

The CDR3 nucleotides read TGTGCCAGCAGCTCGAGACAGGGGGCCGGGGAGCTGTTTTTT. Translation: CASSSRQGAGELFF. The chain couples TRBV7-9 to TRBJ2-2, with 9 bases aligning to TRBD1. The CDR3 runs 14 residues. Unmatched junction bases numbered 3, after V lost 4 bases and J lost 6 bases. In germline, CDR1 is SEHNR, CDR2 FQNEAQ (reference sequence).

Comments on this clone: This sample includes further DNA sequences coding for the same CDR3. The gene calls are TRBV19 and TRBJ1-1; 9 positions match TRBD1. The V segment lost 5 bases and the J segment 1 base; nucleotides outside the gene matches: 2. CDR1 and CDR2 (germline): LNHDA, SQIVND (reference sequence). The CDR3 is 14 residues long. CDR3 sequence reads: CASSSTGGNTEAFF. CDR3 bases: TGTGCCAGTAGTTCGACAGGGGGGAACACTGAAGCTTTCTTT. Complete variable domain (other parts from reference TRBV19 and TRBJ1-1): DGGITQSPKYLFRKEGQNVTLSCEQNLNHDAMYWYRQDPGQGLRLIYYSQIVNDFQKGDIAEGYSVSREKKESFPLTVTSAQKNPTAFYLCASSSTGGNTEAFFGQGTRLTVV.

This chain links TRBV10-3 with TRBJ1-2; 9 bases match TRBD1. The CDR3 is 16 residues long. The germline gives CDR1 ENHRY, CDR2 SYGVKD. The V and J ends lost 4 bases and 0 bases, in that order; junction bases with no gene match: 6. The CDR3 reads CAISARTGDANYGYTF. For the CDR3, the DNA is TGTGCCATCAGTGCCCGGACAGGGGACGCTAACTATGGCTACACCTTC.

V is TRBV24-1 and J is TRBJ2-3; a weak D match, TRBD1 (6 bases). V was shortened by 4 bases and J by 5 bases, with 15 bases between the two germline ends. CDR3 length: 15 amino acids. Germline CDR1 and CDR2: KGHDR and SFDVKD. The CDR3 loop is CATSEGHNAGDTQYF. The CDR3 region has the DNA TGTGCCACCAGTGAGGGACACAATGCTGGAGATACGCAGTATTTT.

The chain carries TRBV19 and TRBJ1-2; maybe TRBD1 (6 bases). Germline CDR1 and CDR2: LNHDA and SQIVND (reference sequence). The CDR3 runs 13 residues. V was shortened by 6 bases and J by 4 bases, with 12 bases between the two germline ends. The CDR3 DNA reads TGTGCCAGTAGCGACCTACAGGGCTATGGCTACACCTTC. Protein sequence: CASSDLQGYGYTF.

The chain joins TRBV25-1 to TRBJ2-2, with TRBD1 matching over 9 bases. CDR1 and CDR2 from the germline V gene are MGHDK and SYGVNS. The V gene end was trimmed by 8 bases and the J gene end by 0 bases; junction bases not matched to a gene: 13. The CDR3 covers 18 residues. The CDR3 spells CASGPLIGTGTNTGELFF. The DNA for the CDR3 is TGTGCCAGCGGCCCGCTCATCGGGACAGGGACGAACACCGGGGAGCTGTTTTTT.

The rearrangement uses TRBV30 and TRBJ2-7; D not certain. This CDR3 region has 14 residues. Germline lookup yields CDR1 GTSNPN and CDR2 SVGIG (reference sequence). The V and J ends lost 7 bases and 2 bases respectively, with 18 bases between them. This CDR3 reads CALTRTGFAYEQYF. CDR3 coding DNA: TGTGCCTTAACCAGAACCGGGTTTGCCTACGAGCAGTACTTC.

This chain connects TRBV19 to TRBJ1-1; TRBD1 is a possible D gene (5 bases). Germline V CDR1 and CDR2: LNHDA, SQIVND (reference sequence). Trimming took off 3 bases at V and 7 bases at J, with 15 bases between the two ends. The length of the CDR3 is 14 residues. As DNA, the CDR3 is TGTGCCAGTAGTATGGGGGGTGGAAAGCTTGAAGCTTTCTTT. The encoded protein is CASSMGGGKLEAFF.

The J gene is TRBJ2-3, the V gene TRBV7-2; TRBD1 aligns across 8 bases. From germline, CDR1 is SGHTA and CDR2 FQGNSA. The CDR3 runs to 15 residues. J gave up 4 bases and V 5 bases, and 8 bases lay outside the gene matches. The CDR3 bases are TGTGCCAGCAGCCTCCAGGGGGCGCCGGCAGATACGCAGTATTTT. This translates into CASSLQGAPADTQYF. The variable domain in full, with the rest retrieved from reference TRBV7-2 and TRBJ2-3, is GAGVSQSPSNKVTEKGKDVELRCDPISGHTALYWYRQSLGQGLEFLIYFQGNSAPDKSGLPSDRFSAERTGGSVSTLTIQRTQQEDSAVYLCASSLQGAPADTQYFGPGTRLTVL.